Below, one T cell receptor (beta chain) is given with its context. Its antigen is still unknown. PCR employed 60 Vbeta and 13 Jbeta primers. Repertoires were generated with immunoSEQ multiplex PCR, while TCRdb's copy carries only in-frame clones and drops some. The sample includes under 130,000 clones, 76% of them seen just once. Per the germline V gene, CDR1 is LNHNV and CDR2 is YYDKDF (reference sequence). The V end was cut by 0 bases, the J end by 4 bases, with 9 bases between. The CDR3 is 14 amino acids. This sample was included in a study of cytomegalovirus exposure and HLA in healthy donors. In the study overall: Earlier sequencing of 150 million to 200 million T cells yielded approximately 120 million unique TCR beta sequences. Study-wide results and limits: For TCR beta chains, V- and J-gene trimming was later linked to a missense DCLRE1C variant. An analysis was carried out at a later point. It showed that HLA-associated TCR beta chains were more clonally expanded than equally common non-associated chains. Most subjects had HLA-A and HLA-B alleles reportedly predicted accurately by TCR beta sequences.

The sequence came from a man in his forties in good health and CMV-seropositive. The V and J genes are TRBV15 and TRBJ1-2; no definite D call. The specimen sequenced was PBMCs. The CDR3 nucleotides read TGTGCCACCAGCAGAGAGTCAGACTTCTATGGCTACACCTTC. Translation gives CATSRESDFYGYTF.